The 21 T cell receptor beta chains below all came from one sample that was sequenced in a study of blood T cells in healthy people across ages. Combining a sample-barcoded 5' primer with a J-beta primer mix, a second PCR ran for roughly 7 to 12 cycles. TCRdb reprocessed the 5' RACE reads with MiXCR, giving one entry per CDR3 protein. In the table there are 750,000 to 950,000 distinct CDR3 sequences, roughly 50% of which are singletons. Sequencing input: blood. These receptors came from a man at least 80 years old in good health.

This clonotype came up a few times. V and J are TRBV29-1 and TRBJ2-5; D is possibly TRBD1 or TRBD2 (5 bases each). The CDR3 contains 16 residues. Germline V CDR1 and CDR2: SQVTM, ANQGSEA. Trimming cost V 0 bases and J 5 bases, with 19 bases left between them. CDR3 loop: CSVEERGARDAETQYF. The CDR3 coding sequence is TGCAGCGTTGAAGAGAGGGGCGCCAGGGATGCGGAGACCCAGTACTTC.

V and J are TRBV11-2 and TRBJ2-1; 13 bases line up with TRBD2. The CDR3 spans 17 residues. Germline V gene data show CDR1 as SGHAT and CDR2 as FQNNGV. With V trimmed by 4 bases and J by 2 bases, 5 bases remained unmatched. The chain's CDR3 is CASSSLGTSGAYNEQFF. DNA for the CDR3: TGTGCCAGCAGCTCCCTCGGGACTAGCGGGGCCTACAATGAGCAGTTCTTC.

The chain is built from TRBV20-1 and TRBJ2-7; 10 positions match TRBD1. The junction had 8 bases not matched to a gene; V was cut back by 2 bases and J by 7 bases. The CDR3 is 14 amino acids. The germline CDR1 and CDR2 sequences are DFQATT and SNEGSKA (reference sequence). The CDR3 sequence is CSARHRDRGLEQYF. The CDR3 nucleotides are TGCAGTGCTAGACACCGGGACAGGGGATTGGAGCAGTACTTC.

This rearrangement joins TRBV11-2 to TRBJ2-7, with D possibly being TRBD2 (6 bases). CDR3 length: 14 amino acids. V lost 3 bases, J lost 2 bases, and 11 bases lay in between. Germline V lookup: CDR1 SGHAT, CDR2 FQNNGV. The CDR3 DNA sequence: TGTGCCAGCAGCTTTAGCGGACCCCCCTACGAGCAGTACTTC. Its translation: CASSFSGPPYEQYF.

This clonotype appeared a single time. The chain uses TRBV4-1 and TRBJ2-1, with 8 bases lining up with TRBD2. Trimming removed 4 bases from V and 7 bases from J; junction bases left unmatched: 12. Per germline, CDR1 MGHRA and CDR2 YSYEKL. The CDR3 is 16 amino acids. As DNA, the CDR3 is TGCGCCAGCAGCCCCCCACGACTTGCGGGAGGAAATGAGCAGTTCTTC. Its translation: CASSPPRLAGGNEQFF.

This sequence joins TRBV20-1 and TRBJ1-2; 12 bases line up with TRBD1. CDR1 and CDR2 (germline): DFQATT, SNEGSKA (reference sequence). Trimming took 5 bases from V and 8 from J; bases not matched to a gene: 12. There are 15 residues in the CDR3. The CDR3, as DNA: TGCAGTGCTCTGACCCCGGGACAGGGGGCTTGGGGCTACACCTTC. The encoded protein is CSALTPGQGAWGYTF.

This clonotype showed up just a few times. The V and J genes are TRBV7-2 and TRBJ2-1; possibly TRBD1 for D (6 bases). Germline CDR1 reads SGHTA; CDR2 reads FQGNSA. This CDR3 has 16 residues. Deletions cut 5 bases from V and 6 bases from J, with 20 bases between. CDR3: CASSIKVDWGLNEQFF. As DNA, the CDR3 is TGTGCCAGCAGCATCAAAGTGGACTGGGGGCTCAATGAGCAGTTCTTC.

This clonotype was recorded only once. The rearrangement uses TRBV12-3 or TRBV12-4 and TRBJ2-7; 7 nucleotides line up with TRBD2. This CDR3 region has 16 residues. The V and J ends lost 6 bases and 4 bases, in that order; junction bases with no gene match: 15. The CDR3 here is CASRPPRGVGGYEQYF. The DNA for the CDR3 is TGTGCCAGCAGACCTCCCCGGGGGGTGGGGGGATACGAGCAGTACTTC.

J is TRBJ1-2 and V is TRBV12-3 or TRBV12-4, with D hard to call. V was clipped by 3 bases and J by 5 bases, with 16 bases between them. The CDR3 has 15 amino acids. CDR3 in DNA: TGTGCCAGCAGTTTCCTGGGCAAAGGGCCTTATGGCTACACCTTC. It codes for CASSFLGKGPYGYTF.

This clonotype has only a few counts. The chain couples TRBV7-2 to TRBJ2-1, with 14 bases identical to TRBD2. The CDR3 spans 17 residues. Trimming removed 4 bases from V and 8 bases from J; junction bases left unmatched: 10. CDR1 and CDR2 (germline): SGHTA, FQGNSA. This chain's CDR3 is CASSYTSGTSGSYEQFF. The CDR3 coding sequence is TGTGCCAGCAGCTATACTTCCGGGACTAGCGGGAGCTATGAGCAGTTCTTC.

This clonotype has a handful of counts. The gene calls are TRBV2 and TRBJ2-7; D unclear. Germline values: CDR1 SNHLY, CDR2 FYNNEI. The ends were cut back, 2 bases at V and 2 bases at J, with 10 bases in the middle. This CDR3 is 14 amino acids long. Written as DNA, the CDR3 is TGTGCCAGCAGTGAAACCCCTGGGGCCTACGAGCAGTACTTC. This codes for CASSETPGAYEQYF.

The V and J genes are TRBV10-2 and TRBJ1-4; the D is unclear. From germline, CDR1 is WSHSY and CDR2 SAAADI. The CDR3 loop spans 12 amino acids. V dropped 4 bases and J dropped 8 bases, with 8 bases sitting between them. DNA for the CDR3: TGCGCCAGCAGTGTCCTCGGAGAAAAACTGTTTTTT. It specifies CASSVLGEKLFF.

This chain joins TRBV4-2 and TRBJ1-6, with TRBD1 identical over 9 bases. Germline V CDR1 and CDR2: LGHNA, YNFKEQ. The CDR3 sequence is 16 residues long. V lost 5 bases, J lost 5 bases, and 7 bases stayed unmatched. DNA of the CDR3: TGTGCCAGCAGCGCCCTCGACAGGGGGGATAATTCACCCCTCCACTTT. Translation gives CASSALDRGDNSPLHF.

This clonotype showed up just a few times. The CDR3 here is CSVEIAGVSYEQYF. The CDR3 DNA is TGCAGCGTTGAAATAGCGGGAGTCTCCTACGAGCAGTACTTC. The rearrangement joins TRBV29-1 to TRBJ2-7; TRBD2 matches 9 bases. Per germline, CDR1 SQVTM and CDR2 ANQGSEA. Trimming cost V 2 bases and J 0 bases; bases outside gene matches: 2. The CDR3 runs 14 residues.

The V and J genes are TRBV20-1 and TRBJ1-1, with TRBD1 identical over 7 bases. Germline V gene data show CDR1 as DFQATT and CDR2 as SNEGSKA (reference sequence). CDR3 length: 15 residues. With V trimmed by 3 bases and J by 5 bases, 12 bases remained unmatched. CDR3 DNA: TGCAGTGCTAGGCGTAAGGGTATGACAGGGACTGAAGCTTTCTTT. Translation gives CSARRKGMTGTEAFF.

The V call is TRBV20-1, the J call TRBJ1-4; TRBD1 matches 7 bases. The trim removed 3 bases at V and 5 bases at J, leaving 6 bases unmatched. In germline, CDR1 is DFQATT, CDR2 SNEGSKA (reference sequence). The CDR3 is 14 residues long. The CDR3 coding sequence is TGCAGTGCTAGCCCGGGACAGATAAATGAAAAACTGTTTTTT. It translates to CSASPGQINEKLFF.

The genes are TRBV4-1 and TRBJ2-5, with D uncertain. CDR1 and CDR2 from the germline V gene are MGHRA and YSYEKL. This CDR3 is built from 16 residues. The V gene lost 0 bases and the J gene lost 11 bases, with 22 bases spanning the gap. This CDR3 reads CASSQEGAAYQDRQYF. The CDR3 nucleotides read TGCGCCAGCAGCCAAGAAGGAGCAGCCTACCAAGACCGGCAGTACTTC.

The rearrangement links TRBV14 to TRBJ1-2; 7 bases fit TRBD1. V gave up 3 bases and J gave up 4 bases; unmatched junction bases: 11. This CDR3 has 16 amino acids. Germline V gene lookup returns CDR1 SGHDN and CDR2 FVKESK. CDR3 in amino acids: CASSQGQPGQRYGYTF. The CDR3 coding sequence is TGTGCCAGCAGCCAGGGACAGCCGGGACAGCGCTATGGCTACACCTTC.

A remark on this clonotype: A much larger clone differs from this one at a single base, so this may be a read error. V gene TRBV7-2 combines with J gene TRBJ2-1; 11 bases are a match to TRBD2. The CDR3 is made up of 15 amino acids. Germline CDR1 is SGHTA and CDR2 is FQGNSA. CDR3 amino acids: CASSVAGGTYNEQFF. The DNA for the CDR3 is TGTGCCAGCAGCGTAGCGGGAGGGACCTACAATGAGCAGTTCTTC.

The chain employs TRBV3-1 and TRBJ2-2; 7 bases map to TRBD2. Germline CDR1 reads LGHDT; CDR2 reads YNNKEL (reference sequence). The J segment lost 3 bases and the V segment lost 7 bases, leaving 14 bases of the junction unmatched. The CDR3 loop spans 17 amino acids. For the CDR3, the DNA is TGTGCCAGCACCCCATCGGCGGGACTACTTTACACCGGGGAGCTGTTTTTT. As protein: CASTPSAGLLYTGELFF.

This chain links TRBV27 with TRBJ2-1; 10 positions match TRBD2. Germline V gene sequence: CDR1 MNHEY, CDR2 SMNVEV (reference sequence). The CDR3 covers 17 residues. Germline trimming cut 0 bases from V and 2 bases from J; bases unmatched to any gene: 4. CDR3 in DNA: TGTGCCAGCAGTTTATCGGAGAGCGGGAGGGCCTACAATGAGCAGTTCTTC. Its protein product is CASSLSESGRAYNEQFF.